This T cell receptor beta chain stems from a study of regulatory T cells in long-lasting Graves disease (dated by TCRdb to about 2021). With respect to the entire study: Persistent Graves' disease was defined as persistently positive TSH receptor autoantibodies together with antithyroid drug treatment for over 5 years. Patients with persistent Graves' disease were compared with patients with newly diagnosed Graves' disease using TCR sequencing and RNA sequencing of peripheral blood. In the clinical cohort, patients with persistent Graves' disease had used antithyroid drugs for an average of roughly 10 years. A total of around 35 samples underwent TCR sequencing, from about 13 patients with persistent Graves' disease and 20 patients with newly diagnosed Graves' disease. The study was registered as a clinical trial and conducted in China.

Library generation was performed with multiplex PCR. TCRdb shows the sequencer as Illumina HiSeq 4000. To build TCR beta libraries, CDR3 regions were amplified by Arm-PCR using iRepertoire HTBI primers. Gel purification was performed on PCR products prior to sequencing. The original pipeline was this. Gene usage analysis of CDR3 amino acid clonotypes relied on the roughly 60 TRBV and around 14 TRBJ segments identified across samples. COPE and FqMerger were used to merge filtered high-quality paired reads into contigs. BLAST was used to align contigs to the IMGT TRBV, TRBD and TRBJ reference genes, and CDR3 was defined following IMGT. Any clonotype with a frequency above 0.1% was classified as a highly expanded clone. Shannon entropy was used to measure repertoire diversity, and the Gini coefficient was used to measure V-J evenness. Clonotypes shared by more than one individual were considered public. Through fastp at Q25 and MiXCR, TCRdb rebuilt clones from the public reads, retaining in-frame beta chains. Each CDR3 protein appears once, grouped with its most common genes and DNA. The V and J calls shown here were made by TCRdb, not taken from the authors' results. For this sample there are approximately 470,000 distinct CDR3 sequences; 20% appear just once. Together, the top ten hold over 7.5% of the sample.

This clonotype was counted many times. Its binding antigen is unknown. Per-base quality was not reported, and no clone a single base away is much larger than it. Results and caveats for the whole study, not just this receptor: Preferential use of TRBV28, TRBJ1-2 and TRBJ2-5 was observed in persistent disease, whereas TRBV20-1 and TRBJ2-1 were favored in newly diagnosed disease. The small sample size was acknowledged by the authors as a limitation that may reduce accuracy. Only peripheral blood was studied, because thyroid tissue, the primary lesion, was inaccessible. Sequencing and analysis were restricted to the TCR beta chain. Patients with persistent disease shared more public clonotypes (about 3,000) than newly diagnosed patients did (more than 900). Compared with newly diagnosed patients, persistent Graves' disease patients had lower TCR Shannon entropy and fewer highly expanded clones, which suggests clonal expansion.

Looking up the germline V gene yields CDR1 SGHTA and CDR2 FQGNSA. Deletion took 4 bases off V and 2 bases off J, with a span of 12 bases between the germline ends. The CDR3, from cysteine to phenylalanine, totals 14 residues. The only DNA kept is the CDR3, 42 bases in frame from the first base. The time point label on this specimen signifies: persistent/refractory GD, antithyroid drugs over 5 years with positive TRAb. For both TCR sequencing and RNA sequencing, RNA was extracted from PBMCs using TRIzol. Graves' disease was diagnosed according to American Thyroid Association guidelines. Recruitment of patients was carried out at an endocrinology department in Xi'an, China. Each patient gave around 9.2 milliliters of peripheral blood, collected in an EDTA anticoagulant tube. Ficoll Paque Plus density gradient separation was used to isolate PBMCs, and no additional T cell sorting was done. An Agilent 2100 Bioanalyzer and agarose gel were used to check RNA quality, while a NanoDrop 2000 measured RNA concentration.

The source material was peripheral blood mononuclear cells (PBMCs), sampled when the disease was refractory, from a patient treated with antithyroid drugs. The V gene is TRBV7-2 and the J gene is TRBJ2-7; the D segment is perhaps TRBD1 or TRBD2, each sharing 5 matched bases. This TCR came from a female donor with Graves disease. CDR3 loop: CASSSPGTPYEQYF. DNA sequence: TGTGCCAGCAGCTCCCCCGGGACCCCCTACGAGCAGTACTTC.